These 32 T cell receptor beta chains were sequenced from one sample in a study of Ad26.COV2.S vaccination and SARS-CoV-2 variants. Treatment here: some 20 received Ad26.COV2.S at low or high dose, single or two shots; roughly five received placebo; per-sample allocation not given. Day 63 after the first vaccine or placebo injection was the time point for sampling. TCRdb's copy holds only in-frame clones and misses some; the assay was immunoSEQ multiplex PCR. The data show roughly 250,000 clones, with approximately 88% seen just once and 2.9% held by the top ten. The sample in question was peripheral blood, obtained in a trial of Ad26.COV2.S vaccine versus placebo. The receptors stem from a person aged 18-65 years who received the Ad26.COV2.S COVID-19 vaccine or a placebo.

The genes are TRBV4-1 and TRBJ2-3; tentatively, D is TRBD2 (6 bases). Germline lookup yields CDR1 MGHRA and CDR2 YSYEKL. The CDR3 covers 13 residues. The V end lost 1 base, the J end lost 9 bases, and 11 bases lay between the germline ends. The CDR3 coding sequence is TGCGCCAGCAGCCAAGTTAGCGGATCAACGCAGTATTTT. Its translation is CASSQVSGSTQYF.

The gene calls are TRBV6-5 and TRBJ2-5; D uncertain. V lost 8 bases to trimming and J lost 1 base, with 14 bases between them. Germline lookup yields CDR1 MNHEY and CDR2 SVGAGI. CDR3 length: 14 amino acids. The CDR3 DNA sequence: TGTGCCAGCTGCCCCCGAGGCCCCCAAGAGACCCAGTACTTC. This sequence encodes CASCPRGPQETQYF.

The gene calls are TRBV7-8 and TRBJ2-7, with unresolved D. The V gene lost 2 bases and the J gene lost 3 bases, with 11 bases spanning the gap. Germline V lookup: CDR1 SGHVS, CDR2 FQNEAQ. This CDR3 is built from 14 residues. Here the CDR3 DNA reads TGTGCCAGCAGCTTAAGGGCAGCTTTCTACGAGCAGTACGTC. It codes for CASSLRAAFYEQYV.

CDR3 in amino acids: CASSFRSQAGGNEQYF. The DNA of the CDR3 is TGCGCCAGCAGCTTTCGATCTCAGGCAGGGGGAAACGAGCAGTACTTC. The J gene is TRBJ2-7, the V gene TRBV5-1, with TRBD1 matching over 7 bases. This CDR3 is built from 16 residues. The V segment lost 2 bases and the J segment 5 bases; nucleotides outside the gene matches: 13. Germline CDR1 SGHRS, CDR2 YFSETQ.

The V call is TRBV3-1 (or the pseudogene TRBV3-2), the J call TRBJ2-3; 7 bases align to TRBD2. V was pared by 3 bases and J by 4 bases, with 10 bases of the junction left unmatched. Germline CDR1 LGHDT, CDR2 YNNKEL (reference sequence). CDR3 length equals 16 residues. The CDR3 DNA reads TGTGCCAGCAGCCATAGACGGACTAGTGAAGCAGATACGCAGTATTTT. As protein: CASSHRRTSEADTQYF.

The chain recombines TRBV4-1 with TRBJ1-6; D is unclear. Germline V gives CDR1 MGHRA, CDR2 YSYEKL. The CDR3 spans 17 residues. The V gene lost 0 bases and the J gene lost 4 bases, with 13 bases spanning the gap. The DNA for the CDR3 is TGCGCCAGCAGCCAAGAAGGGTCAGGAGGATATAATTCACCCCTCCACTTT. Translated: CASSQEGSGGYNSPLHF.

This chain's CDR3 is CASSIRLAGAYEQYV. The CDR3 nucleotides are TGTGCCAGTAGTATACGGCTAGCGGGAGCCTACGAGCAGTACGTC. The genes are TRBV19 and TRBJ2-7; 10 nucleotides match TRBD2. Germline V gene sequence: CDR1 LNHDA, CDR2 SQIVND (reference sequence). This CDR3 contains 15 residues. J was trimmed by 2 bases and V by 2 bases; bases with no gene match: 3.

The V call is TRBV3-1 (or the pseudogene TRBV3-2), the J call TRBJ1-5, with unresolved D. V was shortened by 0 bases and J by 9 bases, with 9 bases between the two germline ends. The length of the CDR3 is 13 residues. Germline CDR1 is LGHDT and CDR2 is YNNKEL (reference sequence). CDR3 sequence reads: CASSQDPIGPQHF. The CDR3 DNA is TGTGCCAGCAGCCAAGACCCTATAGGGCCCCAGCATTTT.

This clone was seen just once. In DNA, the CDR3 is TGTGCCAGCAGCATATACAGGGAGGCGACCTACGAGCAGTACTTC. Residues: CASSIYREATYEQYF. This chain connects TRBV5-5 to TRBJ2-7; the D gene could be TRBD1 or TRBD2 (6 bases each). The CDR3 consists of 15 residues. V lost 4 bases, J lost 2 bases, and 16 bases lay in between. CDR1 is SGHKS, CDR2 YYEKEE, per germline (reference sequence).

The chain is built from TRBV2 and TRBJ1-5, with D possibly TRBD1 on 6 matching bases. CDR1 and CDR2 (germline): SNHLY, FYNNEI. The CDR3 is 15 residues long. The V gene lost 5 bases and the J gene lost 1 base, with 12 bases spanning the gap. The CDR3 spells CASSYQGRSNQPQHF. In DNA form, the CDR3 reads TGTGCCAGCAGTTATCAGGGGAGGAGCAATCAGCCCCAGCATTTT.

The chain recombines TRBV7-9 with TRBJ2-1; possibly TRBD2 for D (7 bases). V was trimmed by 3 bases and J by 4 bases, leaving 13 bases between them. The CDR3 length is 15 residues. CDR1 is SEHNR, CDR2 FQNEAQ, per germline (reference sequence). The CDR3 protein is CASSFDGGPYNEQFF. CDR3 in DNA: TGTGCCAGCAGCTTTGACGGGGGGCCGTACAATGAGCAGTTCTTC.

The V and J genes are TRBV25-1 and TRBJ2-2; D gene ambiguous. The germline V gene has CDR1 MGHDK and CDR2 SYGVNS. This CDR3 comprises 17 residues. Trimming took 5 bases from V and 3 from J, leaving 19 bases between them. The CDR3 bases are TGTGCCAGCAGTTTTGGGGTTGGGGTTATGTACACCGGGGAGCTGTTTTTT. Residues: CASSFGVGVMYTGELFF.

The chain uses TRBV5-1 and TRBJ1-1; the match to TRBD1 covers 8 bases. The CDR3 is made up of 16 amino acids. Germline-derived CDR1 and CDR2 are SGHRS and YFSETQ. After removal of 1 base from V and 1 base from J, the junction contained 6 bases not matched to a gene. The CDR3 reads CASSLQGAPGNTEAFF. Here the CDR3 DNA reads TGCGCCAGCAGCTTGCAGGGGGCCCCGGGGAACACTGAAGCTTTCTTT.

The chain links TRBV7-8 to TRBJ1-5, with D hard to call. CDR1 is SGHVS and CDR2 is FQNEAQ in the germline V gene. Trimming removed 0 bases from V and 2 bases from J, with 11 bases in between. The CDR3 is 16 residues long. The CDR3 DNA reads TGTGCCAGCAGCTTAGCTTCCGCTAACGGCAATCAGCCCCAGCATTTT. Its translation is CASSLASANGNQPQHF.

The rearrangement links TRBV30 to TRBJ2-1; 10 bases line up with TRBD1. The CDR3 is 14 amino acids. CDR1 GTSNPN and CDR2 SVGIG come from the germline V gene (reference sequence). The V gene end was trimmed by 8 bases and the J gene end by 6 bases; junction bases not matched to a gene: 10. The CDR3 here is CAHTGQGKSNEQFF. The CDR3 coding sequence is TGTGCCCACACGGGACAGGGGAAGAGCAATGAGCAGTTCTTC.

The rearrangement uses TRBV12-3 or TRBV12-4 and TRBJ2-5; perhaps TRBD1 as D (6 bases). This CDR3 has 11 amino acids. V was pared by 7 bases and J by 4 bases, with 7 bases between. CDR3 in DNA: TGTGCCAGCAAACAGGGAGAGACCCAGTACTTC. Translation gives CASKQGETQYF.

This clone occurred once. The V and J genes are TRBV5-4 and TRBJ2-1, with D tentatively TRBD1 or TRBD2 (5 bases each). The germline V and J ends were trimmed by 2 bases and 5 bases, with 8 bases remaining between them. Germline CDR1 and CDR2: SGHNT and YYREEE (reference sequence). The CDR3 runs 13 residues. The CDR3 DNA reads TGTGCCAGCAGCTTATGGGGACACAATGAGCAGTTCTTC. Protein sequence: CASSLWGHNEQFF.

Here the CDR3 reads CASSLGSGYSYEQYV. As DNA, the CDR3 is TGCGCCAGCAGCTTGGGTAGCGGGTACTCCTACGAGCAGTACGTC. The chain combines TRBV5-1 with TRBJ2-7, with 7 positions matching TRBD2. This CDR3 comprises 15 residues. Germline V gives CDR1 SGHRS, CDR2 YFSETQ. V dropped 0 bases and J dropped 0; count of bases not matched to a gene: 3.

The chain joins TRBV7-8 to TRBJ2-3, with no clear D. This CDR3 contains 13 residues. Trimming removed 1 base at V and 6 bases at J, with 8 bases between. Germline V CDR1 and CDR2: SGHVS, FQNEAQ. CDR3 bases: TGTGCCAGCAGCTTAGTATGGTCGGATACGCAGTATTTT. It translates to CASSLVWSDTQYF.

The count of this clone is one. The CDR3 spells CASSSQGANEQFF. The CDR3 DNA reads TGTGCCAGCAGCTCTCAGGGGGCGAATGAGCAGTTCTTC. This chain uses TRBV7-9 with TRBJ2-1, with TRBD1 matching over 8 bases. The CDR3 spans 13 residues. The V segment lost 4 bases and the J segment 7 bases; nucleotides outside the gene matches: 3. The germline V gene has CDR1 SEHNR and CDR2 FQNEAQ (reference sequence). The variable domain in full, completed from reference TRBV7-9 and TRBJ2-1, reads DTGVSQNPRHKITKRGQNVTFRCDPISEHNRLYWYRQTLGQGPEFLTYFQNEAQLEKSRLLSDRFSAERPKGSFSTLEIQRTEQGDSAMYLCASSSQGANEQFFGPGTRLTVL.

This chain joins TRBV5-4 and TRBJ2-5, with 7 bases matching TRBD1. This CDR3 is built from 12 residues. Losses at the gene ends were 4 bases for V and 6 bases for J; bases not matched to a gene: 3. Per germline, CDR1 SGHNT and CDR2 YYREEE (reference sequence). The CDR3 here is CASSRDRKTQYF. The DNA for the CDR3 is TGTGCCAGCAGCCGGGACAGAAAGACCCAGTACTTC. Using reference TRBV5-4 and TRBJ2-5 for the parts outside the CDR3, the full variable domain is ETGVTQSPTHLIKTRGQQVTLRCSSQSGHNTVSWYQQALGQGPQFIFQYYREEENGRGNFPPRFSGLQFPNYSSELNVNALELDDSALYLCASSRDRKTQYFGPGTRLLVL.

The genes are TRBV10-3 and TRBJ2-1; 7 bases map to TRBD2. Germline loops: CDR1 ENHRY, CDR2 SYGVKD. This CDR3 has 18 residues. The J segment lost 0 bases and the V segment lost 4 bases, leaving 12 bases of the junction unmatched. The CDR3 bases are TGTGCCATCAGTGGGGGGATGGAGGTAGCGGGCTCCTACAATGAGCAGTTCTTC. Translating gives CAISGGMEVAGSYNEQFF.

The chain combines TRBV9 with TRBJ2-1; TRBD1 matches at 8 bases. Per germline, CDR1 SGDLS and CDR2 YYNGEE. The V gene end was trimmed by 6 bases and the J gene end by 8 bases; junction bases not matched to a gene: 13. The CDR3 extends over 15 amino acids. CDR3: CASTWGTGLYDEQFF. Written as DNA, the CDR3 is TGTGCCAGCACCTGGGGGACAGGATTATATGATGAGCAGTTCTTC.

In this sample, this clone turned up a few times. The chain's CDR3 is CASSPVTGYTSYEQYF. The CDR3, as DNA: TGTGCCAGCTCACCAGTCACAGGGTATACATCCTACGAGCAGTACTTC. The V gene is TRBV18, the J gene TRBJ2-7, with D tentatively TRBD1 (6 bases). The CDR3 extends over 16 amino acids. Germline CDR1 reads KGHSH; CDR2 reads LQKENI. The V gene lost 2 bases and the J gene lost 1 base, with 15 bases spanning the gap.

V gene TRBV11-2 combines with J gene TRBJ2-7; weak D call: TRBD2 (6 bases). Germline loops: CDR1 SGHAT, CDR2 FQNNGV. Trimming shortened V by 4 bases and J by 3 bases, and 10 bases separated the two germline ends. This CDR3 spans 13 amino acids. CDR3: CASSYGTLYEQYV. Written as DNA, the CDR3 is TGTGCCAGCAGCTACGGGACTCTCTACGAGCAGTACGTC.

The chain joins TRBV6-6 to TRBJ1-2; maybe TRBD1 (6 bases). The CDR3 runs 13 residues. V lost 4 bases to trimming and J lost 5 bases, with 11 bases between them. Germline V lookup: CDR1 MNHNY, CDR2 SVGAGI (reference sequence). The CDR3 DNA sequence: TGTGCCAGCAGTTCAGCAGGGGATTATGGCTACACCTTC. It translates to CASSSAGDYGYTF.

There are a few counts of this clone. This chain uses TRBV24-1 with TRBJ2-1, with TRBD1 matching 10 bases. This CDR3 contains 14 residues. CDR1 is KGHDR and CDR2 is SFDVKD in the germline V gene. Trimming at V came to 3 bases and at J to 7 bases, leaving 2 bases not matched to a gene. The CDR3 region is CATSDVDRGNEQFF. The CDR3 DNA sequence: TGTGCCACCAGTGATGTGGACAGGGGGAATGAGCAGTTCTTC.

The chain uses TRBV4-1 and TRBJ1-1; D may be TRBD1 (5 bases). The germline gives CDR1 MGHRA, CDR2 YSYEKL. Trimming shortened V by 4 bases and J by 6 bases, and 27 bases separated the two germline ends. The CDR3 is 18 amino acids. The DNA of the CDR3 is TGCGCCAGCAGCCGATATTCGGGGCCGGTAGTGGGGATGGCTGAAGCTTTCTTT. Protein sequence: CASSRYSGPVVGMAEAFF.

The CDR3 loop is CASSFQETQYF. CDR3 coding DNA: TGTGCCAGCAGCTTCCAAGAGACCCAGTACTTC. The chain uses TRBV5-4 and TRBJ2-5, with D unresolved. CDR1 is SGHNT and CDR2 is YYREEE in the germline V gene (reference sequence). There are 11 residues in the CDR3. The V end was cut by 2 bases, the J end by 1 base, with 0 bases between. Filled out from reference TRBV5-4 and TRBJ2-5, the complete variable domain reads ETGVTQSPTHLIKTRGQQVTLRCSSQSGHNTVSWYQQALGQGPQFIFQYYREEENGRGNFPPRFSGLQFPNYSSELNVNALELDDSALYLCASSFQETQYFGPGTRLLVL.

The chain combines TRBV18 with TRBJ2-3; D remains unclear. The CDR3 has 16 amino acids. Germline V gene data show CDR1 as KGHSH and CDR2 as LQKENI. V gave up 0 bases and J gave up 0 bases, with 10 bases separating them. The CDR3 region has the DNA TGTGCCAGCTCACCACCGTCTTCGCGGAGCACAGATACGCAGTATTTT. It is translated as CASSPPSSRSTDTQYF.

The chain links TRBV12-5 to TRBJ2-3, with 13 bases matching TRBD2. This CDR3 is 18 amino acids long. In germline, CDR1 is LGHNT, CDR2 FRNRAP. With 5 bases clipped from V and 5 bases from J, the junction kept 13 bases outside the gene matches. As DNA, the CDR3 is TGTGCTAGTGGTCCACACCTGACTAGCGGGGGGCAGGGAGATACGCAGTATTTT. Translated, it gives CASGPHLTSGGQGDTQYF.

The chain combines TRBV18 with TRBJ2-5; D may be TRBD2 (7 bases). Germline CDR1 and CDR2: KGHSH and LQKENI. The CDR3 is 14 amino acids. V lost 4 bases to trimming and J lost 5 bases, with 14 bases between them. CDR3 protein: CASSLLQGGETQYF. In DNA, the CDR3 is TGTGCCAGCTCACTCTTACAGGGAGGGGAGACCCAGTACTTC.